One sample yielded the 26 T cell receptor beta chains listed below, sequenced in a study of somatic mutations in cytotoxic T cells in rheumatoid arthritis. TCRdb's copy holds only in-frame clones and misses some; the assay was immunoSEQ multiplex PCR. The top ten hold about 11% of the sample, which has 15,000 to 25,000 clones, roughly four fifths seen once. Sequencing used CD8+ T cells sorted from blood. These receptors were obtained from a woman aged 45-59 years in good health.

The chain couples TRBV2 to TRBJ1-4; no clear D gene. In germline, CDR1 is SNHLY, CDR2 FYNNEI. Trimming shortened V by 1 base and J by 8 bases, and 14 bases separated the two germline ends. The CDR3 is 15 amino acids. CDR3 sequence: CASSEGTSMGEKLFF. In DNA form, the CDR3 reads TGTGCCAGCAGTGAAGGGACCTCGATGGGGGAAAAACTGTTTTTT.

The chain employs TRBV25-1 and TRBJ1-4; 10 bases are shared with TRBD1. The ends lost 3 bases at V and 2 bases at J; junction bases unmatched: 6. The CDR3 extends over 17 amino acids. CDR1 MGHDK and CDR2 SYGVNS come from the germline V gene. The CDR3: CASSDGTGVTTNEKLFF. CDR3 coding DNA: TGTGCCAGCAGTGATGGGACAGGGGTGACGACTAATGAAAAACTGTTTTTT.

The rearrangement uses TRBV30 and TRBJ2-1; D remains unclear. Germline V gene sequence: CDR1 GTSNPN, CDR2 SVGIG (reference sequence). The CDR3 runs to 11 residues. V dropped 0 bases and J dropped 10 bases, with 7 bases sitting between them. CDR3 bases: TGTGCCTGGAGTGTAGTCAGGGAGCAGTTCTTC. As protein: CAWSVVREQFF.

This chain connects TRBV30 to TRBJ1-4; 7 bases match TRBD1. The CDR3 consists of 16 residues. The V and J ends lost 3 bases and 6 bases, in that order; junction bases with no gene match: 13. Germline CDR1 GTSNPN, CDR2 SVGIG (reference sequence). DNA for the CDR3: TGTGCCTGGAGCCGAGCTATAAGGACAGGAGATGAAAAACTGTTTTTT. Protein sequence: CAWSRAIRTGDEKLFF.

V and J are TRBV29-1 and TRBJ2-2; D possibly uses TRBD1 or TRBD2 (5 bases each). V was pared by 6 bases and J by 1 base, with 18 bases between. This CDR3 contains 16 residues. The germline gives CDR1 SQVTM, CDR2 ANQGSEA. Here the CDR3 DNA reads TGCAGCGTCCAACCAACCCAGAGGGGGAACACCGGGGAGCTGTTTTTT. Its protein is CSVQPTQRGNTGELFF.

CDR3 amino acids: CASSSDRGHEQYF. DNA of the CDR3: TGTGCCAGCAGCTCGGACAGGGGACACGAGCAGTACTTC. The chain couples TRBV7-9 to TRBJ2-7; 9 bases map to TRBD1. The CDR3 extends over 13 amino acids. Trimming cost V 4 bases and J 5 bases; bases outside gene matches: 3. Germline assignment: CDR1 SEHNR and CDR2 FQNEAQ (reference sequence).

The chain couples TRBV30 to TRBJ2-5; D may be TRBD1 or TRBD2 (5 bases each). The CDR3 runs 15 residues. Germline V CDR1 and CDR2: GTSNPN, SVGIG (reference sequence). Between the trimmed V and J ends, which lost 0 bases and 4 bases, there was a span of 15 bases. The CDR3, as DNA: TGTGCCTGGAGTGTCGCTAGAGGGGTGAGAGAGACCCAGTACTTC. Protein sequence: CAWSVARGVRETQYF.

Regarding this clone: The junction differs from germline at one of its ends, possibly a read error. The chain employs TRBV6-5 and TRBJ2-2, with no clear D. The CDR3 length is 8 residues. Germline CDR1 and CDR2: MNHEY and SVGAGI. CDR3: CASSFPLF. DNA of the CDR3: TGTGCCAGCAGTTTTCCTCTTTTT.

V gene TRBV6-6 combines with J gene TRBJ2-2, with D possibly being TRBD1 (5 bases). V lost 7 bases, J lost 2 bases, and 11 bases lay in between. The CDR3 totals 14 residues. CDR1 is MNHNY, CDR2 SVGAGI, per germline (reference sequence). The CDR3 bases are TGTGCCAGCACACGGACATCAAACACCGGGGAGCTGTTTTTT. It encodes CASTRTSNTGELFF.

The V and J genes are TRBV5-6 and TRBJ1-2; D gene uncertain. The CDR3 runs to 12 residues. The germline V gene has CDR1 SGHDT and CDR2 YYEEEE. V was pared by 4 bases and J by 10 bases, with 14 bases between. The CDR3 loop reads CASSVEAGPYTF. The CDR3 nucleotides are TGTGCCAGCAGCGTGGAGGCAGGACCCTACACCTTC.

This clone was seen a few times. The chain is built from TRBV5-4 and TRBJ1-1; possible D gene TRBD1, 6 bases. Trimming took off 4 bases at V and 3 bases at J, with 10 bases between the two ends. This CDR3 comprises 13 residues. CDR1 is SGHNT and CDR2 is YYREEE in the germline V gene (reference sequence). The CDR3 sequence is CASSERGYTEAFF. The DNA of the CDR3 is TGTGCCAGCAGCGAGAGGGGGTACACTGAAGCTTTCTTT.

The chain combines TRBV2 with TRBJ1-2; 7 nucleotides match TRBD1. This CDR3 contains 13 residues. After removal of 8 bases from V and 7 bases from J, the junction contained 10 bases not matched to a gene. Looked up from germline, CDR1 is SNHLY and CDR2 is FYNNEI. The CDR3, as DNA: TGTGCCAGCTGGCAGGGGGAAGGTGCTGGCTACACCTTC. Its protein product is CASWQGEGAGYTF. Full variable domain (missing parts from reference TRBV2 and TRBJ1-2): EPEVTQTPSHQVTQMGQEVILRCVPISNHLYFYWYRQILGQKVEFLVSFYNNEISEKSEIFDDQFSVERPDGSNFTLKIRSTKLEDSAMYFCASWQGEGAGYTFGSGTRLTVV.

V and J are TRBV6-1 and TRBJ1-1, with 7 nucleotides matching TRBD1. Trimming took 1 base from V and 5 from J; bases not matched to a gene: 7. Germline V CDR1 and CDR2: MNHNS, SASEGT. This CDR3 region has 15 residues. CDR3 nucleotides: TGTGCCAGCAGTGAAGTGGGGACAGTTACAACTGAAGCTTTCTTT. Protein sequence: CASSEVGTVTTEAFF.

The chain recombines TRBV4-1 with TRBJ2-7, with TRBD2 matching 7 bases. After removal of 5 bases from V and 4 bases from J, the junction contained 5 bases not matched to a gene. Looked up from germline, CDR1 is MGHRA and CDR2 is YSYEKL. The length of the CDR3 is 13 residues. In DNA form, the CDR3 reads TGCGCCAGCAGCTCCCAGGGAGGGTACGAGCAGTACTTC. Translating gives CASSSQGGYEQYF.

V usage is TRBV30 and J usage is TRBJ2-5; tentative D call: TRBD1 (6 bases). Trimming left V 3 bases short and J 4 bases short, with 12 bases between. Germline-derived CDR1 and CDR2 are GTSNPN and SVGIG (reference sequence). The CDR3 totals 13 residues. In DNA form, the CDR3 reads TGTGCCTGGAGCCCAGGGGACGGAGAGACCCAGTACTTC. Protein: CAWSPGDGETQYF.

This clone turned up a few times. J is TRBJ1-1 and V is TRBV30, with D maybe TRBD1 (5 bases). Germline lookup yields CDR1 GTSNPN and CDR2 SVGIG (reference sequence). The CDR3 is 16 residues long. With 6 bases removed from V and 1 base from J, the gap between germline ends came to 21 bases. The CDR3 bases are TGTGCCTGCCTCGGGGGAATGGCTCTAGAGAACACTGAAGCTTTCTTT. Translating it yields CACLGGMALENTEAFF.

The CDR3 loop is CASSESTSVIRETQYF. As DNA, the CDR3 is TGTGCCAGCAGTGAAAGTACTAGCGTCATCCGGGAGACCCAGTACTTC. The V call is TRBV6-1, the J call TRBJ2-5, with 7 bases identical to TRBD2. Germline trimming cut 2 bases from V and 5 bases from J; bases unmatched to any gene: 11. CDR3 length equals 16 residues. CDR1 and CDR2 from the germline V gene are MNHNS and SASEGT.

The chain carries TRBV6-5 and TRBJ2-2; D is possibly TRBD1 (6 bases). This CDR3 comprises 15 residues. V lost 6 bases, J lost 6 bases, and 17 bases lay in between. The germline V gene has CDR1 MNHEY and CDR2 SVGAGI. The CDR3, as DNA: TGTGCCAGCAGGGACCTCACAGGGTACCCCGGGGAGCTGTTTTTT. This codes for CASRDLTGYPGELFF.

Points on this clone: No conserved phenylalanine or tryptophan is present at the end of the CDR3, so a read error is the likely explanation. Because the CDR3's place on the DNA is in doubt, the DNA is left out and the CDR3 is given as listed by TCRdb. V gene TRBV30 combines with J gene TRBJ2-7; TRBD1 is the table's D call and was not checked against the DNA. The CDR3 totals 10 residues, both ends included. Germline loops: CDR1 GTSNPN, CDR2 SVGIG (reference sequence). This CDR3 is CAWSDLRRGN.

The chain joins TRBV30 to TRBJ1-2; a possible D gene is TRBD1 (5 bases). CDR1 GTSNPN and CDR2 SVGIG come from the germline V gene (reference sequence). The ends were cut back, 1 base at V and 5 bases at J, with 26 bases in the middle. This CDR3 region has 18 residues. CDR3 sequence: CAWSAMVLGMRGNYGYTF. The CDR3 nucleotides are TGTGCCTGGAGTGCAATGGTTCTGGGTATGAGGGGCAATTATGGCTACACCTTC. Supplemented by reference TRBV30 and TRBJ1-2, the full variable domain reads SQTIHQWPATLVQPVGSPLSLECTVEGTSNPNLYWYRQAAGRGLQLLFYSVGIGQISSEVPQNLSASRPQDRQFILSSKKLLLSDSGFYLCAWSAMVLGMRGNYGYTFGSGTRLTVV.

The chain uses TRBV9 and TRBJ2-1; the match to TRBD2 covers 8 bases. Germline values: CDR1 SGDLS, CDR2 YYNGEE. CDR3 length: 16 amino acids. Trimming cost V 0 bases and J 2 bases; bases outside gene matches: 4. The CDR3 spells CASSVVGSGTYNEQFF. The CDR3 DNA reads as TGTGCCAGCAGCGTAGTTGGTAGCGGGACCTACAATGAGCAGTTCTTC. The full variable domain, in which reference TRBV9 and TRBJ2-1 provide the parts outside the CDR3, is DSGVTQTPKHLITATGQRVTLRCSPRSGDLSVYWYQQSLDQGLQFLIQYYNGEERAKGNILERFSAQQFPDLHSELNLSSLELGDSALYFCASSVVGSGTYNEQFFGPGTRLTVL.

This clone was recorded once. The chain recombines TRBV7-8 with TRBJ2-1, with 10 bases aligning to TRBD2. The V segment lost 1 base and the J segment 8 bases; nucleotides outside the gene matches: 5. Germline CDR1 and CDR2: SGHVS and FQNEAQ. The CDR3 runs to 15 residues. The CDR3 loop is CASSLERGGHYEQFF. The DNA for the CDR3 is TGTGCCAGCAGCTTAGAGCGGGGGGGGCACTATGAGCAGTTCTTC.

The CDR3 reads CASSLERGVYGDEQYF. CDR3 bases: TGTGCCAGCAGCTTAGAGCGGGGGGTATACGGGGACGAGCAGTACTTC. The chain is built from TRBV7-6 and TRBJ2-7; 9 nucleotides align to TRBD2. The CDR3 is made up of 16 amino acids. The junction had 9 bases not matched to a gene; V was cut back by 1 base and J by 5 bases. Germline lookup yields CDR1 SGHVS and CDR2 FNYEAQ.

This chain joins TRBV7-9 and TRBJ2-1; perhaps TRBD2 as D (5 bases). The CDR3 spans 16 residues. Germline-derived CDR1 and CDR2 are SEHNR and FQNEAQ (reference sequence). V was cut by 2 bases and J by 4 bases, with 15 bases left in between. The CDR3 coding sequence is TGTGCCAGCAGCTTACTGGTAGCGACCCAATACAATGAGCAGTTCTTC. Protein: CASSLLVATQYNEQFF.

The chain combines TRBV7-3 with TRBJ1-4, with no clear D. V lost 5 bases to trimming and J lost 0 bases, with 7 bases between them. The germline V gene has CDR1 SGHTA and CDR2 FQGTGA. The length of the CDR3 is 14 residues. In DNA form, the CDR3 reads TGTGCCAGCAGCCCACTTGCAACTAATGAAAAACTGTTTTTT. Its translation: CASSPLATNEKLFF.

CDR3 coding DNA: TGTGCCAGCAGCTTAACGGGATCCGGGGCCAACGTCCTGACTTTC. It codes for CASSLTGSGANVLTF. This chain joins TRBV7-3 and TRBJ2-6; no firm D call. V lost 0 bases, J lost 4 bases, and 7 bases lay in between. There are 15 residues in the CDR3. Germline assignment: CDR1 SGHTA and CDR2 FQGTGA.